A selection of T cell receptor beta chains follows, all from one sample in a study of cytomegalovirus exposure and HLA in healthy donors. Repertoires were generated with immunoSEQ multiplex PCR, while TCRdb's copy carries only in-frame clones and drops some. In the table there are over 200,000 clones, around 89% of which are singletons. The sample taken for sequencing was PBMCs. These receptors originate from a woman aged 18-29 years in good health and CMV-seronegative. Both conserved end residues are part of each CDR3. A D gene is named only where the DNA matches it firmly. Clone size is given for some rows only: seen once, a few or many times, or a class if the clone is expanded.

>NA|TRBV5-1|NA|TRBJ2-4
TGCGCCAGCAGCTTGCAAGCCGCAGGGAAAGCCAAAAACATTCAGTACTTC
CASSLQAAGKAKNIQYF
>NA|TRBV7-8|TRBD1|TRBJ1-5
TGTGCCAGCAGCTTAGGGGCCCGGGGACAGAGTTACAATCAGCCCCAGCATTTT
CASSLGARGQSYNQPQHF
>NA|TRBV19|NA|TRBJ1-2
TGTGCCAGTAGTTCTGGACAGAAGGGTTACACCTTC
CASSSGQKGYTF
>NA|TRBV18|NA|TRBJ2-5
TGTGCCAGCTCACCGCTCACAGGGCCCGGCGAGACCCAGTACTTC
CASSPLTGPGETQYF
>NA|TRBV5-1|NA|TRBJ2-6
TGCGCCAGCAGCTTGAAGGCGGGCTCTGGGGCCAACGTCCTGACTTTC
CASSLKAGSGANVLTF
>once|TRBV4-3|NA|TRBJ2-1
TGCGCCAGCAGCCACCGGAGATTAGACTCACCGTTGTACAATGAGCAGTTCTTC
CASSHRRLDSPLYNEQFF
>NA|TRBV5-1|TRBD1|TRBJ1-1
TGCGCCAGCAGCTTCTTTGGACAGGCCGATCCTTGGAACACTGAAGCTTTCTTT
CASSFFGQADPWNTEAFF
>few|TRBV10-3|NA|TRBJ1-4
TGTGCCATCAGTGAGTCGGCGACCTCGGGAGGAGAAAAACTGTTTTTT
CAISESATSGGEKLFF
>NA|TRBV4-3|TRBD2|TRBJ2-5
TGCGCCAGCAGCCAAGATATCGTAGCGGGGACAGAGACCCAGTACTTC
CASSQDIVAGTETQYF
>NA|TRBV7-9|NA|TRBJ1-1
TGTGCCAGCAGCTTCGGGTCCGGGGGCACTGAAGCTTTCTTT
CASSFGSGGTEAFF
>NA|TRBV7-2|TRBD2|TRBJ2-7
TGTGCCAGCAGCCAGACTAGCGGATGGACCTACGAGCAGTACTTC
CASSQTSGWTYEQYF
>once|TRBV29-1|TRBD2|TRBJ2-7
TGCAGCGTTTCTGGGGGGGTCTTTGACTACGAGCAGTACTTC
CSVSGGVFDYEQYF
>NA|TRBV18|TRBD1|TRBJ1-2
TGTGCCAGCTCACCACTGACTTTTAGAGACAGGGCTCGCACCTTC
CASSPLTFRDRARTF
>NA|TRBV19|NA|TRBJ1-1
TGTGCCAGTAGCGCCCGGGACACGGCGGCTTTCTTT
CASSARDTAAFF
>NA|TRBV7-9|TRBD2|TRBJ2-7
TGTGCCAGCAGCCGACTAGCGGGAGCCTACGAGCAGTACTTC
CASSRLAGAYEQYF
>NA|TRBV30|TRBD2|TRBJ2-2
TGTGCCTGGAGGGACAAGGGACTAGCGGGAGGGAAGAGGACCGGGGAGCTGTTTTTT
CAWRDKGLAGGKRTGELFF
>NA|TRBV5-4|TRBD1|TRBJ1-2
TGTGCCAGCAGCTTCACAGGGGCGGATGGCTACACCTTC
CASSFTGADGYTF
>few|TRBV7-9|NA|TRBJ2-2
TGTGCCAGCAGCCCGCGACAGCTCACCGGGGAGCTGTTTTTT
CASSPRQLTGELFF
>NA|TRBV5-1|TRBD1|TRBJ1-1
TGCGCCAGCAGCGCTACAGGGGTCACTGAAGCTTTCTTT
CASSATGVTEAFF
>NA|TRBV11-2|NA|TRBJ2-2
TGTGCCAGCAGCTTAGACGCTGACTTTCGAAACACCGGGGAGCTGTTTTTT
CASSLDADFRNTGELFF
>NA|TRBV5-8|TRBD1|TRBJ1-2
TGTGCCAGCAGACCGACAGGGGAATCTGGCTACACCTTC
CASRPTGESGYTF
>NA|TRBV7-6|NA|TRBJ2-3
TGTGCCAGCAGCTTAGATGGGGCATTCACAGATACGCAGTATTTT
CASSLDGAFTDTQYF
>once|TRBV21-1|NA|TRBJ2-3
TGTGCCAGCACAGCGGGGGGCACAGATACGCAGTATTTT
CASTAGGTDTQYF
>NA|TRBV30|NA|TRBJ2-7
TGTGCCTGGAGTGCCAGGGCCGTCTACGAGCAGTACTTC
CAWSARAVYEQYF
>NA|TRBV25-1|NA|TRBJ2-5
TGTGCCAGCAGTGCGGGACTCTTCCAAGAGACCCAGTACTTC
CASSAGLFQETQYF
>NA|TRBV6-5|TRBD1|TRBJ1-2
TGTGCCAGCAGAAAAGACAGGGGGTTTGGTGGCTACACCTTC
CASRKDRGFGGYTF
>NA|TRBV10-3|TRBD2|TRBJ2-2
TGTGCCATCAGCGACAGCGGGAGCACCGGGGAGCTGTTTTTT
CAISDSGSTGELFF
>NA|TRBV6-1|NA|TRBJ2-3
TGTGCCAGCAGTCCACTGGTGGTAGGCACAGATACGCAGTATTTT
CASSPLVVGTDTQYF
>NA|TRBV4-3|NA|TRBJ1-3
TGCGCCAGCAGCCAAGGGGCGGGGTTGTTAAACACCATATATTTT
CASSQGAGLLNTIYF
>NA|TRBV11-2|NA|TRBJ2-1
TGTGCCAGCAGCTTAGATGCGAGGTTAGCCGGAGGTTCGTACAATGAGCAGTTCTTC
CASSLDARLAGGSYNEQFF
>NA|TRBV28|TRBD2|TRBJ2-2
TGTGCCACCAGATACGGTAGCGGGACCGGGGAGCTGTTTTTT
CATRYGSGTGELFF